This is a list of T cell receptor beta chains from one sample in a study of blood T cell repertoires in COVID-19. Libraries were prepared by immunoSEQ multiplex PCR; TCRdb keeps only in-frame clonotypes and omits some of them. The sample yields roughly 190,000 clones, 86% seen once. The sample comprised peripheral blood. These receptors all come from a woman older than 75 in a cohort sampled during active or convalescent COVID-19. CDR3s include the opening cysteine and the closing phenylalanine or tryptophan. The order of the fields is V gene, clone size, J gene, D gene, CDR3 DNA, CDR3 protein. D genes are given only for firm matches. The listing skips clone size in some rows; elsewhere it reads once, few, many or a size class.

TRBV19,NA,TRBJ1-6,NA,TGTGCCAGTAGTATCTCCCGGGATAATTCACCCCTCCACTTT,CASSISRDNSPLHF
TRBV3-1/TRBV3-2,NA,TRBJ2-1,TRBD2,TGTGCCAGCAGCCATACTAGCGGGAGGCGAAATGAGCAGTTCTTC,CASSHTSGRRNEQFF
TRBV4-3,NA,TRBJ1-2,NA,TGCGCCAGCAGCCGGAAGAAAGGGACACCAAACACCTTC,CASSRKKGTPNTF
TRBV4-3,NA,TRBJ1-1,NA,TGCGCCAGCAGCCAAGATCATCTGGGGGGGAATGAAGCTTTCTTT,CASSQDHLGGNEAFF
TRBV20-1,NA,TRBJ1-6,NA,TGCAGTGCTAGTTATACAGGGTATAATTCACCCCTCCACTTT,CSASYTGYNSPLHF
TRBV14,few,TRBJ2-3,NA,TGTGCCAGCAGCCAAGTTGGCGGCCCCACAGATACGCAGTATTTT,CASSQVGGPTDTQYF
TRBV19,once,TRBJ2-4,TRBD1,TGTGCCAGTAGAAATACAGGGGTTCGGAACATTCAGTACTTC,CASRNTGVRNIQYF
TRBV7-9,NA,TRBJ2-5,TRBD1,TGTGCCAGCAGCTCCAGGGGGCCGGCGGAGACCCAGTACTTC,CASSSRGPAETQYF
TRBV5-4,once,TRBJ2-1,NA,TGTGCCAGCAGCATCAGTAACAATGAGCAGTTCTTC,CASSISNNEQFF
TRBV24-1,NA,TRBJ2-2,TRBD2,TGTGCCACCAGTGATTTCTCGCCGGGACTAGCGGGAGGGAACGCGGACACCGGGGAGCTGTTTTTT,CATSDFSPGLAGGNADTGELFF
TRBV5-1,NA,TRBJ2-5,TRBD2,TGCGCCAGCAGCTGGGAGGGATTGGGGGTCCAAGAGACCCAGTACTTC,CASSWEGLGVQETQYF
TRBV5-6,NA,TRBJ2-5,TRBD2,TGTGCCAGCAGCTCGGGACTAGCGGGGACGAAGACCCAGTACTTC,CASSSGLAGTKTQYF
TRBV18,NA,TRBJ2-5,NA,TGTGCCAGCTCCCCGGGGGTTCAAGAGACCCAGTACTTC,CASSPGVQETQYF
TRBV6-1,NA,TRBJ2-7,NA,TGTGCCAGCAGTGAATTGGGGACATTCCTCTACGAGCAGTACTTC,CASSELGTFLYEQYF
TRBV7-9,few,TRBJ2-6,TRBD2,TGTGCCAGCAGCTTAGCGCGACCGGGGGGCTCTGGGGCCAACGTCCTGACTTTC,CASSLARPGGSGANVLTF
TRBV28,NA,TRBJ1-3,NA,TGTGCCAGCAGTTTTACTGGAGCCTCTGGAAACACCATATATTTT,CASSFTGASGNTIYF
TRBV4-1,NA,TRBJ1-4,NA,TGCGCCAGCAGCCATAACTCGGCCAGGGTGGTTGAAAAACTGTTTTTT,CASSHNSARVVEKLFF
TRBV2,NA,TRBJ2-2,NA,TGTGCCAGCAGCAACAACAGGGCCGGGGAGCTGTTTTTT,CASSNNRAGELFF
TRBV19,NA,TRBJ2-5,TRBD1,TGTGCCAGTAGTAAGGGACAGCAAGAGACCCAGTACTTC,CASSKGQQETQYF
TRBV7-8,NA,TRBJ1-5,TRBD1,TGTGCCAGCAGCCCGCGGACAGGGTTCAATCAGCCCCAGCATTTT,CASSPRTGFNQPQHF
TRBV5-4,NA,TRBJ1-1,TRBD1,TGTGCCAGCGGGGGACAGGGAGGAACTGAAGCTTTCTTT,CASGGQGGTEAFF
TRBV2,NA,TRBJ1-5,NA,TGTGCCAGCACGACAGGCAATCAGCCCCAGCATTTT,CASTTGNQPQHF
TRBV5-1,NA,TRBJ1-1,TRBD1,TGCGCCAGCAGCTTTCTAACAGGGGGCACTGAAGCTTTCTTT,CASSFLTGGTEAFF
TRBV28,NA,TRBJ2-7,TRBD1,TGTGCCAGCAGTTTCCTGATATCCCTTGGACAGGAACAAAGCTCCTACGAGCAGTACTTC,CASSFLISLGQEQSSYEQYF
TRBV30,NA,TRBJ1-4,TRBD1,TGTGCCTGGAGTAAGACAGGGGAAAATGAAAAACTGTTTTTT,CAWSKTGENEKLFF
TRBV28,NA,TRBJ1-1,NA,TGTGCCAGCACCTTACAGCTGAACACTGAAGCTTTCTTT,CASTLQLNTEAFF
TRBV20-1,NA,TRBJ2-3,NA,TGCAGTGCTAGTGGGGCAGGGTGGGATACGCAGTATTTT,CSASGAGWDTQYF